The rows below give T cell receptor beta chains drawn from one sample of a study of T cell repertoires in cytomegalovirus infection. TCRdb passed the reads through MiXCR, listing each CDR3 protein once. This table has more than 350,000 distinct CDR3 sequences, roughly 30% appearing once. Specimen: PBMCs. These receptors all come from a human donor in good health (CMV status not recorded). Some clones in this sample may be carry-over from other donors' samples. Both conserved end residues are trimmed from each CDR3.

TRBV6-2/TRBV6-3 ATRDGGMNTEAF
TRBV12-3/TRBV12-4 ASSYGRRENGYT
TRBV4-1 ASSQSPTGWNTEAF
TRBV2 ATVGPAMETQY
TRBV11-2 ASRIKGGNSPLH
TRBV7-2 ASSLIAGGGADTQY
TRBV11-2 SSSLDPGSLLIGNEQF
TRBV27 ASSFWAKTTSYNSPLH
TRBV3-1 ASSQGDLSAGGFYGYT
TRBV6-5 ASSYSGSGNYGYT
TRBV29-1 SVRRNANTGELF
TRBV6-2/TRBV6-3 ASSNGPNYGYT
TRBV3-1 ASSQRLTPGQGYGYT
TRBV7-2 ASSLRRGGSTDTQY
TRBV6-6 ASSSPRAGGGNQPQH
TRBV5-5 ASSLTGNYNSPLH
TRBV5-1 ASTDGQADTQY
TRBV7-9 ASSFRDTLGDGYNEQF
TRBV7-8 ASSLRAGTGELF
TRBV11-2 ASSTMGTGEVKNIQY
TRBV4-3 ASSHVAGGSSNEQF
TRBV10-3 AISESDGGSVRYEQY